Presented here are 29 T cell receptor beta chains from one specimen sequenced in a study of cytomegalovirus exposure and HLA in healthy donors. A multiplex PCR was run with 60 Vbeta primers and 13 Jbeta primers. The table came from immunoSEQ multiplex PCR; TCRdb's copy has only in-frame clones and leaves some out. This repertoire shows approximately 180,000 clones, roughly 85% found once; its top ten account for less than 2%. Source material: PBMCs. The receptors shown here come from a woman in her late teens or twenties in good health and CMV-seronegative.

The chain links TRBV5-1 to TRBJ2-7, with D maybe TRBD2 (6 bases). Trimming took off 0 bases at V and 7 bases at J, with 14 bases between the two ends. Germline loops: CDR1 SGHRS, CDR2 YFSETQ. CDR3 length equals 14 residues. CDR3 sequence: CASSLVGLTREQYF. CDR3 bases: TGCGCCAGCAGCTTGGTGGGCCTGACTAGGGAGCAGTACTTC.

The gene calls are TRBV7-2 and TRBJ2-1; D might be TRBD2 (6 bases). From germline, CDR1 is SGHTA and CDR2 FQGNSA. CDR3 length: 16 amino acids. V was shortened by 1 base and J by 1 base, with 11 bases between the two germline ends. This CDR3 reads CASSLGLARSYNEQFF. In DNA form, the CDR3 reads TGTGCCAGCAGCTTAGGTCTAGCGAGGTCCTACAATGAGCAGTTCTTC. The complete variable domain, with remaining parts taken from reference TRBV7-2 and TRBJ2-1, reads GAGVSQSPSNKVTEKGKDVELRCDPISGHTALYWYRQSLGQGLEFLIYFQGNSAPDKSGLPSDRFSAERTGGSVSTLTIQRTQQEDSAVYLCASSLGLARSYNEQFFGPGTRLTVL.

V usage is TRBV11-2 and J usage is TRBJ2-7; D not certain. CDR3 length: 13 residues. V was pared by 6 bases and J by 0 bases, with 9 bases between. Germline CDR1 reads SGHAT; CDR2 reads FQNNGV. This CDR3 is CASSFQDSYEQYF. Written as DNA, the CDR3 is TGTGCCAGCAGTTTTCAGGACTCCTACGAGCAGTACTTC.

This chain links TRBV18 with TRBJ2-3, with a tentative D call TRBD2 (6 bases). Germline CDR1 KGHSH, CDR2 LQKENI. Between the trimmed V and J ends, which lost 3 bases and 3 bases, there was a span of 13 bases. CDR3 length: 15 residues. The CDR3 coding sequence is TGTGCCAGCTCACCCCTCGGGGGTGGAACAGATACGCAGTATTTT. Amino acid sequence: CASSPLGGGTDTQYF.

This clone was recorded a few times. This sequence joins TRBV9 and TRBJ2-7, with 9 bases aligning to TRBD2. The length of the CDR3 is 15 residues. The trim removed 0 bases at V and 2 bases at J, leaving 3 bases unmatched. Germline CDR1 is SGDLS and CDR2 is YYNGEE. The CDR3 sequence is CASSVASGIAYEQYF. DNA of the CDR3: TGTGCCAGCAGCGTAGCTAGCGGGATTGCCTACGAGCAGTACTTC.

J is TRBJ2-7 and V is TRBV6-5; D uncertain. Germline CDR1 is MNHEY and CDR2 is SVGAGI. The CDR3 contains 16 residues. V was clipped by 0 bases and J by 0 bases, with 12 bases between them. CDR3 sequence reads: CASSYSSTGTSYEQYF. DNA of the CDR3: TGTGCCAGCAGTTACTCTTCGACGGGTACCTCCTACGAGCAGTACTTC.

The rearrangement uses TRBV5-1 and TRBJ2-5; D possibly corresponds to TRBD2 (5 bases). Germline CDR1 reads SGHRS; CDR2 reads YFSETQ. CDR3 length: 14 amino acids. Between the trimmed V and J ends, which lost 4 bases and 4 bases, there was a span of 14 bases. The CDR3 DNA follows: TGCGCCAGCAGCGGCGGGCAGGCAGCAGAGACCCAGTACTTC. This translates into CASSGGQAAETQYF.

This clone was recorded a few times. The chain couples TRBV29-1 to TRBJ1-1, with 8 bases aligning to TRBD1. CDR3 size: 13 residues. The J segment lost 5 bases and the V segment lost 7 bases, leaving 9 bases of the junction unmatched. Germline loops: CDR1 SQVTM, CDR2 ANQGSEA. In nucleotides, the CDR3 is TGCAGCGGACTGACAGGGGAGGAGACTGAAGCTTTCTTT. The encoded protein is CSGLTGEETEAFF.

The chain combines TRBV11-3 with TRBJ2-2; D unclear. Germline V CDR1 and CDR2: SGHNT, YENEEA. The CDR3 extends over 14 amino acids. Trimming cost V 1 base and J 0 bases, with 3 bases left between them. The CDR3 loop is CASSLASNTGELFF. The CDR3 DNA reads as TGTGCCAGCAGCTTAGCATCGAACACCGGGGAGCTGTTTTTT.

The CDR3 nucleotides read TGTGCCAGTGGACGGGGGGCGGGAGGCACAGATACGCAGTATTTT. Its protein is CASGRGAGGTDTQYF. This sequence joins TRBV19 and TRBJ2-3; weak D call: TRBD2 (7 bases). Between the trimmed V and J ends, which lost 8 bases and 1 base, there was a span of 16 bases. The germline CDR1 and CDR2 sequences are LNHDA and SQIVND (reference sequence). CDR3 length equals 15 residues.

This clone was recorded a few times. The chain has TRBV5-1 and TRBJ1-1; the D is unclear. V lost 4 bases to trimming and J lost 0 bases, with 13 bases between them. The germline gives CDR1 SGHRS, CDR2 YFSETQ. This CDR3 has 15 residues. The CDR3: CASSVWSPVNTEAFF. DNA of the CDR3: TGCGCCAGCAGCGTGTGGAGCCCGGTGAACACTGAAGCTTTCTTT.

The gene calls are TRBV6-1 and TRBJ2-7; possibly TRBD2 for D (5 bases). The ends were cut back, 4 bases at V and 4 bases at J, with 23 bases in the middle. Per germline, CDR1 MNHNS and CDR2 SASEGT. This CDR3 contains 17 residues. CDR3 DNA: TGTGCCAGCAGTGTGCGGCGCTCCGGGATATCCCCTTACGAGCAGTACTTC. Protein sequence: CASSVRRSGISPYEQYF.

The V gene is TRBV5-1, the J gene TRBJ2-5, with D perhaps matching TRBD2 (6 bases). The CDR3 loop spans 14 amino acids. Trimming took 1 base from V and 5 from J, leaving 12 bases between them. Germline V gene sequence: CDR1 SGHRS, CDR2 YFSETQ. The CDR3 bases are TGCGCCAGCAGCTTGAGCCTAGCGAAGGAGACCCAGTACTTC. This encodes CASSLSLAKETQYF.

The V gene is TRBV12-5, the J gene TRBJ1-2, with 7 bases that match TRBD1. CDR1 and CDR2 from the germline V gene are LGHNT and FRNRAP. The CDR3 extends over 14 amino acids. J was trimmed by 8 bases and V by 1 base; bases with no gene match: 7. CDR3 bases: TGTGCTAGTGGTTTGGCGACAGGGTGGTGGGGCTACACCTTC. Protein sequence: CASGLATGWWGYTF.

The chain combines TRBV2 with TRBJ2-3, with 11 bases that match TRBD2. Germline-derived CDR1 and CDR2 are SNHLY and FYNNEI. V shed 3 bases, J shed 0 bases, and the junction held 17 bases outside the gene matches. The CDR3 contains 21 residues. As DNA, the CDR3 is TGTGCCAGCAGTGATATTTATGGCAGGGCGACTAGCGGGGCTAGCACAGATACGCAGTATTTT. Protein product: CASSDIYGRATSGASTDTQYF. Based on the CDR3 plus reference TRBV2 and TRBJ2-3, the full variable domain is EPEVTQTPSHQVTQMGQEVILRCVPISNHLYFYWYRQILGQKVEFLVSFYNNEISEKSEIFDDQFSVERPDGSNFTLKIRSTKLEDSAMYFCASSDIYGRATSGASTDTQYFGPGTRLTVL.

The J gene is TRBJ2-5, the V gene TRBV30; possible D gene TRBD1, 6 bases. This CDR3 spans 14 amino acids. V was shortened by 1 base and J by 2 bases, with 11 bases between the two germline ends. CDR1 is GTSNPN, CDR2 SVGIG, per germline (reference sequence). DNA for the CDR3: TGTGCCTGGAGTGACGCCGGGACACAAGAGACCCAGTACTTC. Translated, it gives CAWSDAGTQETQYF.

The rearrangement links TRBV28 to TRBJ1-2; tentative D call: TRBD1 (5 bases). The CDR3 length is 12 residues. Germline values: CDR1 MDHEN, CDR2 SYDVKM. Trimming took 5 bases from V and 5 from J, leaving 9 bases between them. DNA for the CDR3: TGTGCCAGCAGTAAGACAGATTATGGCTACACCTTC. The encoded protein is CASSKTDYGYTF.

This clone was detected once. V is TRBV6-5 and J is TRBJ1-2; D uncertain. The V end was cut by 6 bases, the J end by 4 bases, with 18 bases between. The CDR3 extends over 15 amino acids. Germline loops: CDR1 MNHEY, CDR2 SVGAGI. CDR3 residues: CASRLFSSRGYGYTF. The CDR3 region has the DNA TGTGCCAGCAGATTGTTTTCATCGAGAGGCTATGGCTACACCTTC.

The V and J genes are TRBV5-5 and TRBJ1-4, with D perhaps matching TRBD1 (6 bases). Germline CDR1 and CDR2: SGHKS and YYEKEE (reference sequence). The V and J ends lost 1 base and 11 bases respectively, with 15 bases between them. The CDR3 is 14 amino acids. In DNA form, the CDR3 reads TGTGCCAGCAGCTTGCAGGGGCCCGATCCGAAACTGTTTTTT. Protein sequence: CASSLQGPDPKLFF.

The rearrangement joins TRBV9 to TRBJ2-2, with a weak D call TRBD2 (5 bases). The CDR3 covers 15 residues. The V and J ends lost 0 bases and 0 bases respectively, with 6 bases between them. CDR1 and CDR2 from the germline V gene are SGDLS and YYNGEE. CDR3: CASSVGAANTGELFF. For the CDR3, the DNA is TGTGCCAGCAGCGTAGGAGCGGCGAACACCGGGGAGCTGTTTTTT. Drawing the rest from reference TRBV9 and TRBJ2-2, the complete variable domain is DSGVTQTPKHLITATGQRVTLRCSPRSGDLSVYWYQQSLDQGLQFLIQYYNGEERAKGNILERFSAQQFPDLHSELNLSSLELGDSALYFCASSVGAANTGELFFGEGSRLTVL.

CDR3 bases: TGTGCCAGCAGCATTACCCTTATAGTGGGGGCCAACGTCCTGACTTTC. It translates to CASSITLIVGANVLTF. The chain links TRBV28 to TRBJ2-6; D remains ambiguous. V lost 6 bases and J 4 bases, leaving 16 bases between the germline ends. The CDR3 is 16 amino acids. Germline assignment: CDR1 MDHEN and CDR2 SYDVKM.

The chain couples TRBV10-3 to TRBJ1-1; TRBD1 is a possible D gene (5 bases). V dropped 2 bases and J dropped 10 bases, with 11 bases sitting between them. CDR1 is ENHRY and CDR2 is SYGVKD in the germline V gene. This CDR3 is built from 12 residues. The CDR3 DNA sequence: TGTGCCATCAGTGAGGGGGCGGCCCCAGCTTTCTTT. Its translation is CAISEGAAPAFF.

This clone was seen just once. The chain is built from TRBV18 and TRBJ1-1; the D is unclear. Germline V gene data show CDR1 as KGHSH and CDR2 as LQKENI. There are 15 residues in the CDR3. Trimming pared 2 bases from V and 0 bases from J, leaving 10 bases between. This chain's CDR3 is CASSPRFGLNTEAFF. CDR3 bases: TGTGCCAGCTCACCAAGGTTCGGGTTGAACACTGAAGCTTTCTTT.

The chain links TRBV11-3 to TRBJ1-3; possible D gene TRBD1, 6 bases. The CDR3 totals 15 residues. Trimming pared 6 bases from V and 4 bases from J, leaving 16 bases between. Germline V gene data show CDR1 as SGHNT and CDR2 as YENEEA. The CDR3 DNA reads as TGTGCCAGCAGAGGAGAAACAGGGTCGGGAAACACCATATATTTT. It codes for CASRGETGSGNTIYF.

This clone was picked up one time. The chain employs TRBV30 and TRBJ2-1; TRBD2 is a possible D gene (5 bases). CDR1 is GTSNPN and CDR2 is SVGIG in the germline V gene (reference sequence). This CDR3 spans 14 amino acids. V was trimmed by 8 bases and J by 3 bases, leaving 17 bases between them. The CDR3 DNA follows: TGTGCCCGCATTAGCGAAACAGACTACAATGAGCAGTTCTTC. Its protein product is CARISETDYNEQFF.

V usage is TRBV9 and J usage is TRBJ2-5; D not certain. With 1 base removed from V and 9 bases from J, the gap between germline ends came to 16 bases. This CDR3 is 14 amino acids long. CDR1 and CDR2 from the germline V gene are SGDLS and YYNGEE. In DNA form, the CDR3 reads TGTGCCAGCAGCGTAACTGGAGCCAATTGGGCCCAGTACTTC. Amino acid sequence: CASSVTGANWAQYF.

The CDR3 nucleotides read TGTGCCAGCAGTGAAAAGGGGAAAGGCTACGAGCAGTACGTC. Its translation: CASSEKGKGYEQYV. The gene calls are TRBV6-5 and TRBJ2-7, with a weak D call TRBD1 (5 bases). The V gene's germline CDR1 is MNHEY and CDR2 SVGAGI. V lost 5 bases and J lost 3, with 14 bases in between. The CDR3 consists of 14 residues.

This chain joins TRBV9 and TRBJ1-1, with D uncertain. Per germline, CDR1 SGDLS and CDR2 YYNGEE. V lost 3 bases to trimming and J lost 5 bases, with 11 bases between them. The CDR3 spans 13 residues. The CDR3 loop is CASSEGGGTEAFF. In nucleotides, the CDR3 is TGTGCCAGCAGCGAAGGCGGCGGGACTGAAGCTTTCTTT.

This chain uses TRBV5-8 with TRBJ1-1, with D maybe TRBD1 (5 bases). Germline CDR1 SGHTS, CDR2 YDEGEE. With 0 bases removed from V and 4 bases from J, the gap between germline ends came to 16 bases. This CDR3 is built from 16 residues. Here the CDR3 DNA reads TGTGCCAGCAGCTTGGTTCAGGGCGTTATAGTCACTGAAGCTTTCTTT. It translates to CASSLVQGVIVTEAFF. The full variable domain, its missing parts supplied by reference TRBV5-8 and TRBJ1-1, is EAGVTQSPTHLIKTRGQQATLRCSPISGHTSVYWYQQALGLGLQFLLWYDEGEERNRGNFPPRFSGRQFPNYSSELNVNALELEDSALYLCASSLVQGVIVTEAFFGQGTRLTVV.